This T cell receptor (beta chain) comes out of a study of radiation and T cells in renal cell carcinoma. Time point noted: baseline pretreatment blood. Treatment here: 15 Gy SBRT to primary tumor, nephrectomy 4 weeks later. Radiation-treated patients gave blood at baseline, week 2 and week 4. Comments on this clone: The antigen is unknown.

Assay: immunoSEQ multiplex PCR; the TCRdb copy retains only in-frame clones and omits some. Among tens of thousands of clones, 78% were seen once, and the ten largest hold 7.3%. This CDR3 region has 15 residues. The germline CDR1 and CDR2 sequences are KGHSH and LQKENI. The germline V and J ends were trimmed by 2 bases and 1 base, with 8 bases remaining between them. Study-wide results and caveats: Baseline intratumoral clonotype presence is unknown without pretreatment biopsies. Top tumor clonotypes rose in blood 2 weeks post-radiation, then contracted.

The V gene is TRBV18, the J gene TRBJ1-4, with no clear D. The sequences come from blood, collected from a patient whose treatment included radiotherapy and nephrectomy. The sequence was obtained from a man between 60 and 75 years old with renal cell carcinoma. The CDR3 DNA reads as TGTGCCAGCTCACCATGGGCTGGAACTAATGAAAAACTGTTTTTT. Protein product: CASSPWAGTNEKLFF. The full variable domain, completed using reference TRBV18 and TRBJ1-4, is NAGVMQNPRHLVRRRGQEARLRCSPMKGHSHVYWYRQLPEEGLKFMVYLQKENIIDESGMPKERFSAEFPKEGPSILRIQQVVRGDSAAYFCASSPWAGTNEKLFFGSGTQLSVL.